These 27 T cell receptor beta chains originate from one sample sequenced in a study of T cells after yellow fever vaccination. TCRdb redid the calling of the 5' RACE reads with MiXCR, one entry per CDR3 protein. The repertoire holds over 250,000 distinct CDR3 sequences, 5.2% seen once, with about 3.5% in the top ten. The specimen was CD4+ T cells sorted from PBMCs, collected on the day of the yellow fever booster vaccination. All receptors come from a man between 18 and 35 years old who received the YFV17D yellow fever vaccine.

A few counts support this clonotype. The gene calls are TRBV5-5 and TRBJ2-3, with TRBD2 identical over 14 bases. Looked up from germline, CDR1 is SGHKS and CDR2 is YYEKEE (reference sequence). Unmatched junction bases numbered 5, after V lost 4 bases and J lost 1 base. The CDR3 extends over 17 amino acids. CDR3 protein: CASSPQGLAGGTDTQYF. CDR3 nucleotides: TGTGCCAGCAGCCCGCAGGGACTAGCGGGGGGCACAGATACGCAGTATTTT.

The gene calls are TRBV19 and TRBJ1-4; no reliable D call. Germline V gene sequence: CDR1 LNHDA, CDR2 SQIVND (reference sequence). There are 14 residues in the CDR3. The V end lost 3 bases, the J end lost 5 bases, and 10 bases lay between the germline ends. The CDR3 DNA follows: TGTGCCAGTAGTATGGTCGGCCTCAATGAAAAACTGTTTTTT. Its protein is CASSMVGLNEKLFF.

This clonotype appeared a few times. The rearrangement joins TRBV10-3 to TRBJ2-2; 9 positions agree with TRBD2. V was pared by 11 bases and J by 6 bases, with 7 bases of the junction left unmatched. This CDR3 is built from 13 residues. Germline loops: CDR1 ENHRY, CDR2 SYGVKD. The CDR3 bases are TGTGCCTCCAGTATAGCGGGGGCCGGGGAGCTGTTTTTT. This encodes CASSIAGAGELFF.

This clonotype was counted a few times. The CDR3 loop is CAIRTHQGRFTGGYTF. CDR3 coding DNA: TGTGCCATCAGAACCCACCAGGGACGCTTCACTGGTGGCTACACCTTC. The gene calls are TRBV10-3 and TRBJ1-2; the D gene is possibly TRBD1 (5 bases). The CDR3 contains 16 residues. V lost 6 bases and J 7 bases, leaving 24 bases between the germline ends. CDR1 is ENHRY, CDR2 SYGVKD, per germline.

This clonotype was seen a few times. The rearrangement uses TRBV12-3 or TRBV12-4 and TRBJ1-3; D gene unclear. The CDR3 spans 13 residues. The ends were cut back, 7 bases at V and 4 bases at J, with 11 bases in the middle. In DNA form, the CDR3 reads TGTGCCAGCACCACGACGGGAGGAAACACCATATATTTT. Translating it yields CASTTTGGNTIYF.

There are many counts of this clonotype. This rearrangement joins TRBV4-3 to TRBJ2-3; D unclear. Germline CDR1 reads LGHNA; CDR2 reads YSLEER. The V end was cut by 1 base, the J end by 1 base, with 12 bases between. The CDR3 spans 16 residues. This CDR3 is CASSQVLLEGTDTQYF. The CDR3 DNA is TGCGCCAGCAGCCAAGTGCTCCTAGAGGGCACAGATACGCAGTATTTT.

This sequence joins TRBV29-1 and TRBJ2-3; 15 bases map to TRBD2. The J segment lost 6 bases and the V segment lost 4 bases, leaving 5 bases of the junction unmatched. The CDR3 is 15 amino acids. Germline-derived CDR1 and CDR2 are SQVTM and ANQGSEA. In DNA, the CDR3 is TGCAGCGTTGGGTGGACTAGCGGGGGGGCGGATACGCAGTATTTT. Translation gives CSVGWTSGGADTQYF.

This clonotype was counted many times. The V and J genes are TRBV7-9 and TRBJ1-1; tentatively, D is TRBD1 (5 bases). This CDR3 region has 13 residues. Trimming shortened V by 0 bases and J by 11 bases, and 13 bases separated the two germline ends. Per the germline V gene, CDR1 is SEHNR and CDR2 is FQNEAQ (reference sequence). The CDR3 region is CASSLARGPGAFF. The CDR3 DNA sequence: TGTGCCAGCAGCTTAGCGCGGGGCCCTGGGGCTTTCTTT. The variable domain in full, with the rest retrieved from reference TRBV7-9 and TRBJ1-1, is DTGVSQNPRHKITKRGQNVTFRCDPISEHNRLYWYRQTLGQGPEFLTYFQNEAQLEKSRLLSDRFSAERPKGSFSTLEIQRTEQGDSAMYLCASSLARGPGAFFGQGTRLTVV.

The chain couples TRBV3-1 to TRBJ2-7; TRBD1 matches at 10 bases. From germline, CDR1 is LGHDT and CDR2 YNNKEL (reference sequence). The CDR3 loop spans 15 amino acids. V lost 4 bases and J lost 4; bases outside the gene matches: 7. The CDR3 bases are TGTGCCAGCAGCCCCAGTTCGGGACAGGGGTACGAGCAGTACGTC. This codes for CASSPSSGQGYEQYV.

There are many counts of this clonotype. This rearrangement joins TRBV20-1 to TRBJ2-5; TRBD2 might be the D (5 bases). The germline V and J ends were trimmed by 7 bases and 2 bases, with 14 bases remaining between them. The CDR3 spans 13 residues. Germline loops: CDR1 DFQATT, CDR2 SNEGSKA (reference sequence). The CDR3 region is CSVRASGQETQYF. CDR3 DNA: TGCAGTGTCCGAGCGTCGGGGCAAGAGACCCAGTACTTC.

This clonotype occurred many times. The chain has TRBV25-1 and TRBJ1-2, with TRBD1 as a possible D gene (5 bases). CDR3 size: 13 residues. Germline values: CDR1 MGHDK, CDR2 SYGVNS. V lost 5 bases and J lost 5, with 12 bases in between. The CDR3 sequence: CASSKGIVYGYTF. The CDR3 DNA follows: TGTGCCAGCAGTAAGGGGATAGTTTATGGCTACACCTTC.

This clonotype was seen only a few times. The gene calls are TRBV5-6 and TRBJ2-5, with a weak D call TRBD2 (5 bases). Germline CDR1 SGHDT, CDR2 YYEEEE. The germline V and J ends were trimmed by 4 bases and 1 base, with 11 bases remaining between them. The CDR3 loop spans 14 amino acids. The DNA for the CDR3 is TGTGCCAGCAGCCCTCGGGGAATCCAAGAGACCCAGTACTTC. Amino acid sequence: CASSPRGIQETQYF. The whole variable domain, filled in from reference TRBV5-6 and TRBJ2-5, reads DAGVTQSPTHLIKTRGQQVTLRCSPKSGHDTVSWYQQALGQGPQFIFQYYEEEERQRGNFPDRFSGHQFPNYSSELNVNALLLGDSALYLCASSPRGIQETQYFGPGTRLLVL.

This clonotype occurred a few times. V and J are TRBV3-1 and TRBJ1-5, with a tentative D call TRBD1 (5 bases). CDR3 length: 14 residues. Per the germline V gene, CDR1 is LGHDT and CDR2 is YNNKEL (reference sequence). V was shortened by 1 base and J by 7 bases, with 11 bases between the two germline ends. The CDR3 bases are TGTGCCAGCAGCCAAGGCAGGGTGGGACAGCCCCAGCATTTT. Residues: CASSQGRVGQPQHF.

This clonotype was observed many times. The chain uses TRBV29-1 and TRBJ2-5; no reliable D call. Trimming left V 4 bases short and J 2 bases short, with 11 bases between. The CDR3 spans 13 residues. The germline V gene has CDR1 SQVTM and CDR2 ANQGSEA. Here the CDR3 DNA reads TGCAGCGTTGTGCCAGATATACAAGAGACCCAGTACTTC. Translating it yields CSVVPDIQETQYF.

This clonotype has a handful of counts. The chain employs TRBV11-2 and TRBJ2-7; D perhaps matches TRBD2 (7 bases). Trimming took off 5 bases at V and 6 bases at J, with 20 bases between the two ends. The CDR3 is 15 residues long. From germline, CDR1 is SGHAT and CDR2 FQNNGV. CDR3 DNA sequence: TGTGCCAGCAGCCCGGTTAGGGGGGGCCTCTTCGAGCAGTACTTC. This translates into CASSPVRGGLFEQYF.

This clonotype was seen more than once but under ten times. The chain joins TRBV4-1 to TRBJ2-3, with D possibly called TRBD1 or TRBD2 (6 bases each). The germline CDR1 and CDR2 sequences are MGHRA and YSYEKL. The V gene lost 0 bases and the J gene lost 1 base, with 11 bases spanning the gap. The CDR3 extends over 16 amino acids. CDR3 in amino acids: CASSQDQGTGTDTQYF. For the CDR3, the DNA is TGCGCCAGCAGCCAAGATCAGGGGACTGGCACAGATACGCAGTATTTT.

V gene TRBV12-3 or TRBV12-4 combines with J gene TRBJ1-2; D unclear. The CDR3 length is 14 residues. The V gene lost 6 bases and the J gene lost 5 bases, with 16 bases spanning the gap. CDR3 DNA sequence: TGTGCCAGCAGCCTCACGGGGTTGGGATATGGCTACACCTTC. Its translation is CASSLTGLGYGYTF.

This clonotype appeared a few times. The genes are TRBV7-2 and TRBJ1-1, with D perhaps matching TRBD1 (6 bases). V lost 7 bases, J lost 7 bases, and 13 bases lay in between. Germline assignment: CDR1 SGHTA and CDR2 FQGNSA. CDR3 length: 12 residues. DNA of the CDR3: TGTGCCAGCACCCAGCAGGGGCTTGAAGCTTTCTTT. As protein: CASTQQGLEAFF. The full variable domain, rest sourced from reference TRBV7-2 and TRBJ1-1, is GAGVSQSPSNKVTEKGKDVELRCDPISGHTALYWYRQSLGQGLEFLIYFQGNSAPDKSGLPSDRFSAERTGGSVSTLTIQRTQQEDSAVYLCASTQQGLEAFFGQGTRLTVV.

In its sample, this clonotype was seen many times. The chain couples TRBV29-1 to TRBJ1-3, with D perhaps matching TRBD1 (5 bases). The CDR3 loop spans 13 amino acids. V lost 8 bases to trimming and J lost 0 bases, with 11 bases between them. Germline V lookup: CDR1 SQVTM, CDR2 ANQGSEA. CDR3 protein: CSCRQSSGNTIYF. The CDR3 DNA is TGCAGCTGCCGACAGAGCTCTGGAAACACCATATATTTT.

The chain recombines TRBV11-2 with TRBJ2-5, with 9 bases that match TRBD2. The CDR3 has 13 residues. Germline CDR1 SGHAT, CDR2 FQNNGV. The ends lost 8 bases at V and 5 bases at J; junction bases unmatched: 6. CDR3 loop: CASGGGAGETQYF. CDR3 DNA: TGTGCCAGCGGCGGGGGGGCCGGGGAGACCCAGTACTTC.

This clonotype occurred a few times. The CDR3 region has the DNA TGTGCCAGCTCACCATCTCCAGAAAGCTATGGCTACACCTTC. The encoded protein is CASSPSPESYGYTF. The chain employs TRBV18 and TRBJ1-2; D uncertain. The V gene lost 2 bases and the J gene lost 4 bases, with 11 bases spanning the gap. Germline loops: CDR1 KGHSH, CDR2 LQKENI. This CDR3 spans 14 amino acids.

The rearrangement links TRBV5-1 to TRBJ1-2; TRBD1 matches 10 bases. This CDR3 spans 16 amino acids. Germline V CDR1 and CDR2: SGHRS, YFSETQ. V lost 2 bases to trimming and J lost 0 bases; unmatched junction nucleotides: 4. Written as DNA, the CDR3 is TGCGCCAGCAGCTTCGGGGACAGGGGATCTAACTATGGCTACACCTTC. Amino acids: CASSFGDRGSNYGYTF. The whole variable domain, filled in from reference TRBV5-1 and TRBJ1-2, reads KAGVTQTPRYLIKTRGQQVTLSCSPISGHRSVSWYQQTPGQGLQFLFEYFSETQRNKGNFPGRFSGRQFSNSRSEMNVSTLELGDSALYLCASSFGDRGSNYGYTFGSGTRLTVV.

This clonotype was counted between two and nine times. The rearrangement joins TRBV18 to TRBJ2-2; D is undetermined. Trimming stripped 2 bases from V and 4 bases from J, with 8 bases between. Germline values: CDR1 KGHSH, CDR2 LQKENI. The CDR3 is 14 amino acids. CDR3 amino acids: CASSPDLTTGELFF. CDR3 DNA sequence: TGTGCCAGCTCACCAGATCTTACCACCGGGGAGCTGTTTTTT.

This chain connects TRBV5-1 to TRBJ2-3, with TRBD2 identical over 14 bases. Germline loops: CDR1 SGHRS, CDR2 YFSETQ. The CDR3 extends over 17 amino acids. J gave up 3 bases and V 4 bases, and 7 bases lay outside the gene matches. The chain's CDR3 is CASSRWTSGGRTDTQYF. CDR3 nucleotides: TGCGCCAGCAGCAGATGGACTAGCGGGGGGAGAACAGATACGCAGTATTTT.

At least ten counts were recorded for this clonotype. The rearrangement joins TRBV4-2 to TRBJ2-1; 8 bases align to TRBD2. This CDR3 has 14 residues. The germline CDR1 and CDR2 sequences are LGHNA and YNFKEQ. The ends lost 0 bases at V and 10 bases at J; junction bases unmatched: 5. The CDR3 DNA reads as TGTGCCAGCAGCCAAGACACTAGCGGAACCGAGCAGTTCTTC. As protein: CASSQDTSGTEQFF.

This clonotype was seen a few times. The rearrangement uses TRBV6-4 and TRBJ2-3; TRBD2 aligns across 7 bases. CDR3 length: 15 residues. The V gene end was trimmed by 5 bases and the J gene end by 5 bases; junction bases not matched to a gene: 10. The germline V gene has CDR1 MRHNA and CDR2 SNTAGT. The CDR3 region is CASSQMGGSEDTQYF. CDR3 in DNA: TGTGCCAGCAGTCAGATGGGGGGGTCGGAAGATACGCAGTATTTT.

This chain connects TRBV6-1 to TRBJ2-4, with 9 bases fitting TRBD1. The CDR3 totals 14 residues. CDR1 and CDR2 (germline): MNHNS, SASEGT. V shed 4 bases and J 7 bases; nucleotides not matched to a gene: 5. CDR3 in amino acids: CASSVGDRANIQYF. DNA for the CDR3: TGTGCCAGCAGTGTAGGGGACAGGGCGAACATTCAGTACTTC.